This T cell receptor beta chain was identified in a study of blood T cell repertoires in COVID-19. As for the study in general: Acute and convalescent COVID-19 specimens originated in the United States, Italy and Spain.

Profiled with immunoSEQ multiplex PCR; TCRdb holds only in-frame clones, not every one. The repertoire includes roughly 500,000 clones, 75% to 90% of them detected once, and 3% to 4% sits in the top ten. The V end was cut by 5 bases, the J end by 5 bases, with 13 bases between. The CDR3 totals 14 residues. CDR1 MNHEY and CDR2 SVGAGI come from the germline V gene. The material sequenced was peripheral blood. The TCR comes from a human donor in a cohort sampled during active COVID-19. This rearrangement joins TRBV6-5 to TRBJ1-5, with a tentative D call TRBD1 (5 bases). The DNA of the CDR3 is TGTGCCAGCAGTACACAGGATAGAGATCAGCCCCAGCATTTT. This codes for CASSTQDRDQPQHF.